This record looks at one T cell receptor (beta chain) sequence and its context. This sample was included in a study of blood T cell repertoires in COVID-19. Study-wide context: The United States, Italy and Spain were the sources of the acute and convalescent COVID-19 samples. In each case, the material was cDNA or gDNA derived from T cells, B-cell-depleted T cells, or PBMCs.

Original handling: For nucleated cells, counts were estimated from reference gene primer amplification. Generated by immunoSEQ multiplex PCR, the TCRdb table keeps only in-frame clones and is missing some. V and J calls and clone size are given by that table; D and trimming were obtained from the DNA. The repertoire holds 35,000 to 45,000 clones, with roughly three quarters as singletons. From germline, CDR1 is LGHNT and CDR2 FRNRAP. This CDR3 contains 13 residues. The J segment lost 8 bases and the V segment lost 5 bases, leaving 8 bases of the junction unmatched. Sequenced input: peripheral blood. This TCR was recovered from a man in his 70s with active or convalescent COVID-19. The V call is TRBV12-5, the J call TRBJ1-2; TRBD1 matches 7 bases. The CDR3 spells CASGIDRVEGYTF. The CDR3 bases are TGTGCTAGTGGTATCGACAGGGTGGAAGGCTACACCTTC.